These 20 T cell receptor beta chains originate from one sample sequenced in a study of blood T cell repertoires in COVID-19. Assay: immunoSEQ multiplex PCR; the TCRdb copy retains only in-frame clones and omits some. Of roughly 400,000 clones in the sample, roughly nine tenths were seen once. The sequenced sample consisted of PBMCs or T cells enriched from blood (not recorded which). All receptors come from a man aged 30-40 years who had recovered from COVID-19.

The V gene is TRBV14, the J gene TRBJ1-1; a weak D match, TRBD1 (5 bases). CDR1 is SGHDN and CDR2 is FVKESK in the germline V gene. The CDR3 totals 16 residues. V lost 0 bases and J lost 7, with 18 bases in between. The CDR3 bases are TGTGCCAGCAGCCAAGAATATTCAGGGCTCCTAGTTGAAGCTTTCTTT. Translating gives CASSQEYSGLLVEAFF.

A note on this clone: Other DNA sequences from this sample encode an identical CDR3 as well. This CDR3 reads CASSVGSGSYNEQFF. The CDR3 nucleotides read TGTGCCAGCAGCGTAGGAAGCGGCTCCTACAATGAGCAGTTCTTC. V and J are TRBV9 and TRBJ2-1; D is perhaps TRBD2 (5 bases). V was shortened by 0 bases and J by 0 bases, with 7 bases between the two germline ends. CDR1 and CDR2 from the germline V gene are SGDLS and YYNGEE. The CDR3 has 15 amino acids.

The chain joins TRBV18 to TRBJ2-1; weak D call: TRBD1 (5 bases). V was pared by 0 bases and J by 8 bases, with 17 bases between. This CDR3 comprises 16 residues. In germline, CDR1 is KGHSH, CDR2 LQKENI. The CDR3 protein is CASSPPRQGYGDEQFF. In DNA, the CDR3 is TGTGCCAGCTCACCACCGCGGCAGGGCTATGGGGATGAGCAGTTCTTC.

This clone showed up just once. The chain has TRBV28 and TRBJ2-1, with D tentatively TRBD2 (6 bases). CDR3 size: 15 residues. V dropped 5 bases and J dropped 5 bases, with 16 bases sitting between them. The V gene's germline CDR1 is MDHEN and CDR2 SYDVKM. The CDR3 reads CASSRPVAGHNEQFF. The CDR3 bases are TGTGCCAGCAGTAGGCCGGTGGCGGGACACAATGAGCAGTTCTTC.

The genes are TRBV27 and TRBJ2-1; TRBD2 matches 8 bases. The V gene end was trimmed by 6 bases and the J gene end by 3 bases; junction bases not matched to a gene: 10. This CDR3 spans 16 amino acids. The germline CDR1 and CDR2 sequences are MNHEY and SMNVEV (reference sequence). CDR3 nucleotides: TGTGCCAGCAGCTCGAACGGGAGGGCCATCTACAATGAGCAGTTCTTC. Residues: CASSSNGRAIYNEQFF.

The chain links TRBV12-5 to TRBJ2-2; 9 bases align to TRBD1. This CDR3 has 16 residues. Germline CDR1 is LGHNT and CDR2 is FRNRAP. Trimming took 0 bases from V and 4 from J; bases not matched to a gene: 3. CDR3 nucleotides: TGTGCTAGTGGTTTGGTACGGGACAGGGTCACCGGGGAGCTGTTTTTT. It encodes CASGLVRDRVTGELFF.

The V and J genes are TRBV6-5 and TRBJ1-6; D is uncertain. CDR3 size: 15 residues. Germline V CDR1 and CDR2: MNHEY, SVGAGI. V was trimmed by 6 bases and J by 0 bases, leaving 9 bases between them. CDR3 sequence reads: CASSYMSSYNSPLHF. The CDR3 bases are TGTGCCAGCAGCTACATGAGCTCCTATAATTCACCCCTCCACTTT.

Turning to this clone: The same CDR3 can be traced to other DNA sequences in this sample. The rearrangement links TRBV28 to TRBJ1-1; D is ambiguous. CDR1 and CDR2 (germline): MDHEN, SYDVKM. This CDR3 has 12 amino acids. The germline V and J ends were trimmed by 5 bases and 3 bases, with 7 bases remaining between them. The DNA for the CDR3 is TGTGCCAGCAGTCCCCGGGACACTGAAGCTTTCTTT. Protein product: CASSPRDTEAFF. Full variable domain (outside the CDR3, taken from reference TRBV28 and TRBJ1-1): DVKVTQSSRYLVKRTGEKVFLECVQDMDHENMFWYRQDPGLGLRLIYFSYDVKMKEKGDIPEGYSVSREKKERFSLILESASTNQTSMYLCASSPRDTEAFFGQGTRLTVV.

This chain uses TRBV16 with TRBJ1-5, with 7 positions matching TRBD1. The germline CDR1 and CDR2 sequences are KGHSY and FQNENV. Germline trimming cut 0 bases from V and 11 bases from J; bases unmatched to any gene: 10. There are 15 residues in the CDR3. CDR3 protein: CASSQSTGEGPSQHF. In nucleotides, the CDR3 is TGTGCCAGCAGCCAATCCACAGGGGAAGGCCCGTCCCAGCATTTT.

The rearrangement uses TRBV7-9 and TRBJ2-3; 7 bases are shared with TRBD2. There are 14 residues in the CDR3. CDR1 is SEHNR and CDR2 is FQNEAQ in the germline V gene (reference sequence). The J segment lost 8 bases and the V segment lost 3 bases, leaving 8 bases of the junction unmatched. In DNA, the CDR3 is TGTGCCAGCAGCTTGGTGGGAGGGCCAGGTACGCAGTATTTT. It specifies CASSLVGGPGTQYF.

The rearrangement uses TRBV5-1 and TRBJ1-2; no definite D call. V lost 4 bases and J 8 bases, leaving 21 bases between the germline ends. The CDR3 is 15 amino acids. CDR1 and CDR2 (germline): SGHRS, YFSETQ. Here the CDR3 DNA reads TGCGCCAGCAGCCCGGAGGCACTCGGGCTGGGAGGCTACACCTTC. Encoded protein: CASSPEALGLGGYTF.

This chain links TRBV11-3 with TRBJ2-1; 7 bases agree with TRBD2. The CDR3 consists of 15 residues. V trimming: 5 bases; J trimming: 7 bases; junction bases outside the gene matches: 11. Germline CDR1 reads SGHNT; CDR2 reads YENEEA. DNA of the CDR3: TGTGCCAGCAGCCCCGCATCCGGGGGGAAAAATGAGCAGTTCTTC. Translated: CASSPASGGKNEQFF.

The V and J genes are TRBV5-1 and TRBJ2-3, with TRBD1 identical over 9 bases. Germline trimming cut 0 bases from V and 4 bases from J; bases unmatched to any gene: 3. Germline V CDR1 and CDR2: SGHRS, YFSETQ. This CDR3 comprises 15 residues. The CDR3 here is CASSLAGTGSDTQYF. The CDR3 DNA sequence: TGCGCCAGCAGCTTGGCCGGGACAGGGTCAGATACGCAGTATTTT. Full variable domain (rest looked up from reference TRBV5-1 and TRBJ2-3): KAGVTQTPRYLIKTRGQQVTLSCSPISGHRSVSWYQQTPGQGLQFLFEYFSETQRNKGNFPGRFSGRQFSNSRSEMNVSTLELGDSALYLCASSLAGTGSDTQYFGPGTRLTVL.

The CDR3 sequence is CASSVIGLAGQNNEQFF. DNA for the CDR3: TGCGCCAGCAGTGTTATAGGACTAGCGGGCCAGAACAATGAGCAGTTCTTC. The gene calls are TRBV10-2 and TRBJ2-1, with TRBD2 matching 11 bases. From germline, CDR1 is WSHSY and CDR2 SAAADI. This CDR3 comprises 17 residues. V was pared by 4 bases and J by 5 bases, with 10 bases of the junction left unmatched.

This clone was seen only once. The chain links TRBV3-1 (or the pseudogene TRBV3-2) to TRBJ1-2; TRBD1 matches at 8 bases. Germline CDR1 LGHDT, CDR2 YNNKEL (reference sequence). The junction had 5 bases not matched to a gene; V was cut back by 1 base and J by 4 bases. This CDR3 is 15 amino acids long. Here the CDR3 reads CASSQGAGGAYGYTF. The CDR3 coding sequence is TGTGCCAGCAGCCAAGGGGCAGGGGGCGCCTATGGCTACACCTTC.

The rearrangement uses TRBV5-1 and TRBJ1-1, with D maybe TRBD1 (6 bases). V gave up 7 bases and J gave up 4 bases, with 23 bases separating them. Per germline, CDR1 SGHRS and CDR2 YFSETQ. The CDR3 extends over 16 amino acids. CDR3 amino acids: CASSLSQDSVGTEAFF. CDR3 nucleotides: TGCGCCAGCTCCCTAAGTCAGGACAGCGTGGGCACTGAAGCTTTCTTT.

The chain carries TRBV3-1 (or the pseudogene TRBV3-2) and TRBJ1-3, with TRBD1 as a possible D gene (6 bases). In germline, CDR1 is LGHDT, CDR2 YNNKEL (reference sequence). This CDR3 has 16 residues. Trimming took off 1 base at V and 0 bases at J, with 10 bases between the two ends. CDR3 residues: CASSQGTAFSGNTIYF. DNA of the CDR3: TGTGCCAGCAGCCAAGGGACAGCCTTCTCTGGAAACACCATATATTTT.

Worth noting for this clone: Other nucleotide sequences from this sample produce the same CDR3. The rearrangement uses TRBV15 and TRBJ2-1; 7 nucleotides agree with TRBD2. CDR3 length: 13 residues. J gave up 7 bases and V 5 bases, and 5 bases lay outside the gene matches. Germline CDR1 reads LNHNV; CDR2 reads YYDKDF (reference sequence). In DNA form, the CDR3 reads TGTGCCACCAGCTCCGGGACTATTAATGAGCAGTTCTTC. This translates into CATSSGTINEQFF. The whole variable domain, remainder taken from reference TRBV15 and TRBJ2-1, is DAMVIQNPRYQVTQFGKPVTLSCSQTLNHNVMYWYQQKSSQAPKLLFHYYDKDFNNEADTPDNFQSRRPNTSFCFLDIRSPGLGDTAMYLCATSSGTINEQFFGPGTRLTVL.

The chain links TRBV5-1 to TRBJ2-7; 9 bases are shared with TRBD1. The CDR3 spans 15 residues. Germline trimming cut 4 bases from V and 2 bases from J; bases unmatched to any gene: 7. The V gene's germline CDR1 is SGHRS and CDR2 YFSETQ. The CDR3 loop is CASSARDRDPYEQYF. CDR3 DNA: TGCGCCAGCAGCGCCCGGGACAGGGACCCCTACGAGCAGTACTTC. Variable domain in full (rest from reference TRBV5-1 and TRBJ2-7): KAGVTQTPRYLIKTRGQQVTLSCSPISGHRSVSWYQQTPGQGLQFLFEYFSETQRNKGNFPGRFSGRQFSNSRSEMNVSTLELGDSALYLCASSARDRDPYEQYFGPGTRLTVT.

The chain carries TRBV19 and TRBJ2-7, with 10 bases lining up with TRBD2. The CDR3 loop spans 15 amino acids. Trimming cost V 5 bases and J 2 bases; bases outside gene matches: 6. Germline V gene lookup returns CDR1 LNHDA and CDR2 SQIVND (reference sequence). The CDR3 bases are TGTGCCAGTAGTCCCGCTAGCGGGGGAACCTACGAGCAGTACTTC. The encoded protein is CASSPASGGTYEQYF.